One and the same sample provided the 11 T cell receptor beta chains below, sequenced in a study of T cell repertoires and HLA-DP antigens. These receptors have no known antigen. Clones were sequenced by immunoSEQ multiplex PCR, and TCRdb holds only the in-frame ones, with some missing. The sample consists of some 110,000 clones, 90% to 95% of them appearing once. Sequencing was performed on CD4+ T cells from PBMCs. The source of these receptors is a woman aged 18 to 35 in good health and CMV-seronegative.

This chain joins TRBV12-2 and TRBJ1-2; TRBD1, the D gene given by the table, was not confirmed from the DNA. TRBV12-2 is a pseudogene. CDR3 length: 17 residues. In nucleotides, the CDR3 is TGTGCAAGTCGCTTCAAGGACCCTTCGACAGGGGGCTATGGCTACACCTTC. This sequence encodes CASRFKDPSTGGYGYTF.

The V call is TRBV7-3, the J call TRBJ2-3, with D perhaps matching TRBD2 (6 bases). This CDR3 comprises 13 residues. CDR1 is SGHTA and CDR2 is FQGTGA in the germline V gene. V dropped 9 bases and J dropped 3 bases, with 13 bases sitting between them. The CDR3 region has the DNA TGTGCCAGTTCTAGCGACGGGACAGATACGCAGTATTTT. Translated: CASSSDGTDTQYF.

This chain connects TRBV7-6 to TRBJ1-2, with TRBD1 as a possible D gene (5 bases). This CDR3 is 17 amino acids long. V was trimmed by 0 bases and J by 0 bases, leaving 14 bases between them. Germline values: CDR1 SGHVS, CDR2 FNYEAQ. CDR3 nucleotides: TGTGCCAGCAGCTTAGCGTCAAGACAGCCATCTAACTATGGCTACACCTTC. Protein: CASSLASRQPSNYGYTF.

This chain links TRBV4-2 with TRBJ1-3; 8 nucleotides agree with TRBD1. Germline CDR1 and CDR2: LGHNA and YNFKEQ. V dropped 6 bases and J dropped 1; count of bases not matched to a gene: 8. The CDR3 runs to 16 residues. CDR3 sequence reads: CASSRDRRESGNTIYF. CDR3 in DNA: TGTGCCAGCAGTAGGGACAGGAGGGAATCTGGAAACACCATATATTTT.

The genes are TRBV28 and TRBJ1-1; 7 bases are a match to TRBD1. The junction had 4 bases not matched to a gene; V was cut back by 8 bases and J by 4 bases. The CDR3 contains 12 residues. Germline lookup yields CDR1 MDHEN and CDR2 SYDVKM. The CDR3 nucleotides read TGTGCCAGCCCAGGGGGAGGCACTGAAGCTTTCTTT. Translation gives CASPGGGTEAFF.

CDR3 bases: TGTGCCAGCAGTTATCGTCAGGGGGATCAGCCCCAGCATTTT. Its translation: CASSYRQGDQPQHF. The chain has TRBV6-5 and TRBJ1-5; 7 bases line up with TRBD1. After removal of 3 bases from V and 5 bases from J, the junction contained 4 bases not matched to a gene. In germline, CDR1 is MNHEY, CDR2 SVGAGI. The CDR3 runs to 14 residues.

The chain is built from TRBV5-8 and TRBJ2-7; TRBD1 might be the D (5 bases). V was trimmed by 6 bases and J by 7 bases, leaving 20 bases between them. The CDR3 spans 14 residues. Looked up from germline, CDR1 is SGHTS and CDR2 is YDEGEE. The CDR3 sequence: CASMRQPSLGEQYV. The CDR3 coding sequence is TGTGCCAGCATGAGACAGCCGTCCCTGGGTGAGCAGTACGTC.

This sequence joins TRBV7-2 and TRBJ2-1; D is uncertain. The CDR3 length is 14 residues. Germline assignment: CDR1 SGHTA and CDR2 FQGNSA. V lost 3 bases and J lost 2, with 8 bases in between. Written as DNA, the CDR3 is TGTGCCAGCAGCTTGAAAGGGACCTACAATGAGCAGTTCTTC. This translates into CASSLKGTYNEQFF.

As to this clone: A much larger clone differs from this one at a single base, so this may be a read error. The rearrangement uses TRBV7-2 and TRBJ1-2; weak D call: TRBD1 (5 bases). The CDR3 totals 15 residues. CDR1 is SGHTA and CDR2 is FQGNSA in the germline V gene. CDR3 sequence reads: CASSLAGTGLYGYAF. CDR3 DNA: TGTGCCAGCAGCTTAGCGGGGACGGGCCTCTATGGCTACGCCTTC.

The rearrangement links TRBV18 to TRBJ2-3; TRBD1 agrees at 7 bases. Germline V gene sequence: CDR1 KGHSH, CDR2 LQKENI. The CDR3 spans 16 residues. V shed 3 bases and J 0 bases; nucleotides not matched to a gene: 6. The CDR3 loop is CASSPFRDRSTDTQYF. The CDR3 nucleotides read TGTGCCAGCTCACCCTTCCGGGACAGAAGCACAGATACGCAGTATTTT.

This chain links TRBV5-6 with TRBJ1-6, with a weak D call TRBD1 (6 bases). Per germline, CDR1 SGHDT and CDR2 YYEEEE. This CDR3 contains 15 residues. V was trimmed by 5 bases and J by 7 bases, leaving 16 bases between them. The chain's CDR3 is CASRYTQGWNSPLHF. The CDR3 DNA reads TGTGCCAGCAGATATACTCAGGGGTGGAATTCACCCCTCCACTTT.